This T cell receptor (beta chain) is drawn from a study of blood T cell repertoires in COVID-19. At the level of the study: Acute and convalescent COVID-19 samples came from the United States, Italy and Spain. From T cells, B-cell-depleted T cells, or PBMCs came the material, which was cDNA or gDNA.

The CDR3 contains 17 residues. V dropped 0 bases and J dropped 6; count of bases not matched to a gene: 9. In the original workflow: It was from reference gene primer amplification that nucleated cell counts were estimated. Sequencing was performed with immunoSEQ multiplex PCR; in TCRdb, only in-frame clones are kept and a portion is missing. The V and J calls and the clone size are those of that table, but D and trimming were determined from the DNA. The table lists 90,000 or so clones, roughly 82% of them singletons. This TCR came from a man aged 60 to 69 with acute or convalescent COVID-19. Sample: peripheral blood. The genes are TRBV23-1 and TRBJ1-4; 8 bases agree with TRBD1. TRBV23-1 is designated an ORF whose function remains uncertain. CDR3 in DNA: TGCGCCAGCAGTCAATCATCTTCGACAGGGGTAGATGAAAAACTGTTTTTT. Protein: CASSQSSSTGVDEKLFF.